The 15 T cell receptor beta chains given below trace back to one sample, sequenced in a study of neoadjuvant anti-PD-1 for oral cavity cancer. Method: immunoSEQ multiplex PCR; TCRdb's copy keeps in-frame clones and lacks some. The table shows about 10,000 clones, with roughly 62% occurring only once. The sample's time point: after neoadjuvant nivolumab, at surgical resection. Specimen: PBMCs, collected after nivolumab (anti-PD-1) treatment. The receptors were gathered from a person aged 35-79 years with oral cavity squamous cell carcinoma.

In its sample, this clone was seen a few times. This chain joins TRBV19 and TRBJ1-5; the D is unclear. The CDR3 has 15 amino acids. Germline-derived CDR1 and CDR2 are LNHDA and SQIVND (reference sequence). Trimming removed 4 bases at V and 1 base at J, with 11 bases between. The CDR3 reads CASSTDPGSNQPQHF. The CDR3, as DNA: TGTGCCAGTAGTACGGACCCCGGAAGCAATCAGCCCCAGCATTTT.

The chain links TRBV5-4 to TRBJ1-5, with 8 positions matching TRBD1. V was clipped by 1 base and J by 7 bases; unmatched bases: 10. CDR1 SGHNT and CDR2 YYREEE come from the germline V gene (reference sequence). This CDR3 is 16 amino acids long. The CDR3 DNA reads TGTGCCAGCAGCTTGTACGGACAGGGTGGAAGACAGCCCCAGCATTTT. Translating it yields CASSLYGQGGRQPQHF.

This clone was seen only a few times. This rearrangement joins TRBV6-1 to TRBJ1-2, with D possibly being TRBD1 (5 bases). There are 13 residues in the CDR3. Germline V gene data show CDR1 as MNHNS and CDR2 as SASEGT. The V and J ends lost 0 bases and 8 bases respectively, with 10 bases between them. The DNA of the CDR3 is TGTGCCAGCAGTGAAGCGGGGGTGAGGGGCTACACCTTC. Its protein is CASSEAGVRGYTF.

This rearrangement joins TRBV5-1 to TRBJ1-2, with D tentatively TRBD1 (5 bases). Germline assignment: CDR1 SGHRS and CDR2 YFSETQ. This CDR3 is built from 14 residues. V was cut by 0 bases and J by 7 bases, with 13 bases left in between. The CDR3 protein is CASSLGQGPGGYTF. In nucleotides, the CDR3 is TGCGCCAGCAGCTTGGGTCAGGGTCCTGGTGGCTACACCTTC.

The J gene is TRBJ2-5, the V gene TRBV5-1; the D call may be TRBD1 or TRBD2 (5 bases each). The V gene's germline CDR1 is SGHRS and CDR2 YFSETQ. Trimming stripped 0 bases from V and 0 bases from J, with 6 bases between. This CDR3 is built from 14 residues. The CDR3 DNA follows: TGCGCCAGCAGCTTGGGAGGGGACCAAGAGACCCAGTACTTC. Translating gives CASSLGGDQETQYF.

The V and J genes are TRBV7-9 and TRBJ1-4, with a weak D call TRBD1 (5 bases). The germline gives CDR1 SEHNR, CDR2 FQNEAQ (reference sequence). Trimming cost V 5 bases and J 13 bases, with 17 bases left between them. The CDR3 totals 13 residues. The DNA of the CDR3 is TGTGCCAGCAGCAGAATAGACAGAGGGCGACTGTTTTTT. Its translation is CASSRIDRGRLFF.

The chain carries TRBV7-6 and TRBJ1-1; D is perhaps TRBD1 (6 bases). Trimming cost V 7 bases and J 7 bases, with 25 bases left between them. The CDR3 covers 16 residues. Germline lookup yields CDR1 SGHVS and CDR2 FNYEAQ. CDR3 sequence (DNA): TGTGCCAGCATCTCAGGGGTGGATATCTCACAGGGTGAAGCTTTCTTT. It is translated as CASISGVDISQGEAFF.

This clone was detected only a few times. V gene TRBV20-1 combines with J gene TRBJ2-7; 9 nucleotides match TRBD1. The trim removed 6 bases at V and 6 bases at J, leaving 3 bases unmatched. Germline V gene sequence: CDR1 DFQATT, CDR2 SNEGSKA (reference sequence). The CDR3 length is 11 residues. CDR3 region: CSARTGAEQYF. Here the CDR3 DNA reads TGCAGTGCGAGGACAGGGGCCGAGCAGTACTTC.

In DNA form, the CDR3 reads TGTGCCAGCAGCCCCCACGACGTGTTAGGGCAGTTCTTC. Translation: CASSPHDVLGQFF. The chain carries TRBV5-5 and TRBJ2-1, with no clear D. The CDR3 covers 13 residues. Germline CDR1 SGHKS, CDR2 YYEKEE (reference sequence). V was shortened by 4 bases and J by 12 bases, with 17 bases between the two germline ends.

This clone has a handful of counts. The sample has other DNA sequences that encode this CDR3 too. This rearrangement joins TRBV28 to TRBJ1-3; D uncertain. With 3 bases removed from V and 4 bases from J, the gap between germline ends came to 4 bases. The CDR3 runs 12 residues. Germline CDR1 is MDHEN and CDR2 is SYDVKM. CDR3 DNA sequence: TGTGCCAGCAGTTTTAGGGGAAACACCATATATTTT. This codes for CASSFRGNTIYF.

This clone was observed a single time. The chain employs TRBV2 and TRBJ1-4; tentative D call: TRBD1 (5 bases). Germline-derived CDR1 and CDR2 are SNHLY and FYNNEI. This CDR3 has 13 amino acids. Trimming removed 7 bases at V and 8 bases at J, with 14 bases between. The CDR3 DNA is TGTGCCAGCAATCAGGGAGATCAAGAAAAACTGTTTTTT. It yields the protein CASNQGDQEKLFF.

The V and J genes are TRBV10-1 and TRBJ2-5; TRBD2 matches at 10 bases. With V trimmed by 3 bases and J by 6 bases, 7 bases remained unmatched. The CDR3 is 15 amino acids. CDR1 WNHNN and CDR2 SYGVQD come from the germline V gene (reference sequence). The CDR3 protein is CASSETLAGEKTQYF. CDR3 in DNA: TGCGCCAGCAGTGAAACGCTAGCGGGGGAAAAGACCCAGTACTTC.

V and J are TRBV6-1 and TRBJ1-2, with D hard to call. V was clipped by 2 bases and J by 3 bases, with 4 bases between them. Per germline, CDR1 MNHNS and CDR2 SASEGT. The CDR3 has 12 amino acids. CDR3 DNA: TGTGCCAGCAGTGAAAATCACTATGGCTACACCTTC. It yields the protein CASSENHYGYTF.

The chain is built from TRBV13 and TRBJ2-1; D assignment may be TRBD1 or TRBD2 (6 bases each). The CDR3 runs to 15 residues. Germline V CDR1 and CDR2: PRHDT, FYEKMQ (reference sequence). V was cut by 0 bases and J by 3 bases, with 9 bases left in between. DNA of the CDR3: TGTGCCAGCAGCTTAGGAGGGGGAGGCTACAATGAGCAGTTCTTC. Its translation is CASSLGGGGYNEQFF.

The chain uses TRBV5-1 and TRBJ2-7, with D perhaps given as TRBD1 or TRBD2 (5 bases each). CDR1 is SGHRS and CDR2 is YFSETQ in the germline V gene. The CDR3 is 14 amino acids. V was trimmed by 4 bases and J by 1 base, leaving 12 bases between them. Written as DNA, the CDR3 is TGCGCCAGCAGCAGGGACGGGCTGTCCTACGAGCAGTACTTC. This gives the protein CASSRDGLSYEQYF.